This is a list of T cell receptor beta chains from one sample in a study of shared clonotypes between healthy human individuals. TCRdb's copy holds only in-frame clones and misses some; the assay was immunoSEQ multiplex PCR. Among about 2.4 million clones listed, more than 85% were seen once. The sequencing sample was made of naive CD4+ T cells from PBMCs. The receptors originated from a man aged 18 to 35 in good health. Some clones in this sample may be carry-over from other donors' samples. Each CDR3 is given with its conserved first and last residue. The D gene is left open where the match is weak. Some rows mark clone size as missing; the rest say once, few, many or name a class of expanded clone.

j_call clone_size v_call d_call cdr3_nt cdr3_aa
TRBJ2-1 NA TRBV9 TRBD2 TGTGCCAGCAGCCCCCGAGGGACTAGCGTCTACAATGAGCAGTTCTTC CASSPRGTSVYNEQFF
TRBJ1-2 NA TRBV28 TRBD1 TGTGCCAGCAGTCCGGGACAGGGGGCGGATGGCTACACCTTC CASSPGQGADGYTF
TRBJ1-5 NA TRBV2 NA TGTGCCAGCAGTGAAGACGTCCATAGCAATCAGCCCCAGCATTTT CASSEDVHSNQPQHF
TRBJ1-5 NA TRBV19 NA TGTGCCAGTAGTATTGCGGCAGGCGGCAATCAGCCCCAGCATTTT CASSIAAGGNQPQHF
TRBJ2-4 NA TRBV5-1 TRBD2 TGCGCCAGCAGCGACGGACTAGCGGACTTAAACATTCAGTACTTC CASSDGLADLNIQYF
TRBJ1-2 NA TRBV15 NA TGTGCCACCAGCAGAGGACAGAACTATGGCTACACCTTC CATSRGQNYGYTF
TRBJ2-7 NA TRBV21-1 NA TGTGCCAGCAGCAAAGACCCCGGGACACACGAGCAGTACTTC CASSKDPGTHEQYF
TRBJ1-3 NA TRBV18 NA TGTGCCAGCTCCCAGAACCAACCGGGGGACACCATATATTTT CASSQNQPGDTIYF
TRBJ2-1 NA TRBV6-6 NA TGTGCCAGCAGTTACACTTACAATGAGCAGTTCTTC CASSYTYNEQFF
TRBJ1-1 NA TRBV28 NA TGTGCCAGCAGTTTATTAGACAGTGGGACTGAAGCTTTCTTT CASSLLDSGTEAFF
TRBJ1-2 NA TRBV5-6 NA TGTGCCAGCAGCTTGGATTTCAGCTACGGCTACACCTTC CASSLDFSYGYTF
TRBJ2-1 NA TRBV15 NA TGTGCCACCAGCAGAGGCCAAGGGCGAAGCTCCTACAATGAGCAGTTCTTC CATSRGQGRSSYNEQFF
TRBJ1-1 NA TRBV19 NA TGTGCCAGTAGTATAAAGGGGTTCTCGTGGAACACTGAAGCTTTCTTT CASSIKGFSWNTEAFF
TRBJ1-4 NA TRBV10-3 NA TGTGCCATCACAGGGCAGGGCCCCCTTAATGAAAAACTGTTTTTT CAITGQGPLNEKLFF
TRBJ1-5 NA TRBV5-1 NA TGCGCCAGCAGCTTCGTCCCCAATCAGCCCCAGCATTTT CASSFVPNQPQHF
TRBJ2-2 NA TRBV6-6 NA TGTGCCAGCAGTGGCGGCAGCCAGAGGGGCGGGGAGCTGTTTTTT CASSGGSQRGGELFF
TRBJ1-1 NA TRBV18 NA TGTGCCAGCTCAGAGCGGATAATCAACACTGAAGCTTTCTTT CASSERIINTEAFF
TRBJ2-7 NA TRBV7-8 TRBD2 TGTGCCAGCAGCGGAAGGACTAGCGGGAGATCCTACGAGCAGTACTTC CASSGRTSGRSYEQYF
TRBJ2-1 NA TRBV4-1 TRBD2 TGCGCCAGCAGCCCTGGGGGGGGAAAGGGTAACAATGAGCAGTTCTTC CASSPGGGKGNNEQFF
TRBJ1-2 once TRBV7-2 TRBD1 TGTGCCAGCAGCCCAGGGGGTGACTATGGCTACACCTTC CASSPGGDYGYTF
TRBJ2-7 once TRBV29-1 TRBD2 TGCAGCGCCGATGGACTAGCGGGAGGTATACAGTACTTC CSADGLAGGIQYF